These T cell receptor beta chains were read from a single sample in a study of blood T cell repertoires in COVID-19. Only in-frame clones appear in the TCRdb table, and some are missing; sequencing was by immunoSEQ multiplex PCR. The table shows around 130,000 clones, with around 77% occurring only once. Sequenced input: peripheral blood. The receptors come from a human donor in a cohort sampled during active COVID-19. CDR3s include the opening cysteine and the closing phenylalanine or tryptophan. D genes are given only for firm matches. Rows may omit the clone size; those that give it use once, few, many or a size class.

clone_size: .; j_call: TRBJ2-3; d_call: .; v_call: TRBV9; cdr3_nt: TGTGCCAGCAGCAGGACTACCACAGATACGCAGTATTTT; cdr3_aa: CASSRTTTDTQYF
clone_size: .; j_call: TRBJ2-7; d_call: .; v_call: TRBV25-1; cdr3_nt: TGTGCCAGCAGTGAATATGCGGACTACGAGCAGTACTTC; cdr3_aa: CASSEYADYEQYF
clone_size: .; j_call: TRBJ2-7; d_call: TRBD2; v_call: TRBV2; cdr3_nt: TGTGCCAGCCAAGGGAGGGTTCTCAACGAGCAGTACTTC; cdr3_aa: CASQGRVLNEQYF
clone_size: .; j_call: TRBJ1-1; d_call: .; v_call: TRBV10-3; cdr3_nt: TGTGCCATCAGCTCGACAGTTGACACTGAAGCTTTCTTT; cdr3_aa: CAISSTVDTEAFF
clone_size: .; j_call: TRBJ2-7; d_call: .; v_call: TRBV15; cdr3_nt: TGTGCCACCAGCTGGAAAATGGAGTCGGAGCAGTACTTC; cdr3_aa: CATSWKMESEQYF
clone_size: few; j_call: TRBJ1-1; d_call: .; v_call: TRBV2; cdr3_nt: TGTGCCAGCAATTTGAGGGCTCAGGCTGAAGCTTTCTTT; cdr3_aa: CASNLRAQAEAFF
clone_size: once; j_call: TRBJ2-7; d_call: .; v_call: TRBV12-5; cdr3_nt: TGTGCTAGTGGCTTCGGGACTGGCTACGAGCAGTACTTC; cdr3_aa: CASGFGTGYEQYF
clone_size: .; j_call: TRBJ2-7; d_call: TRBD2; v_call: TRBV4-1; cdr3_nt: TGCGCCAGCAGCCGAACTAGCGACGAGCAGTACTTC; cdr3_aa: CASSRTSDEQYF
clone_size: .; j_call: TRBJ1-5; d_call: .; v_call: TRBV29-1; cdr3_nt: TGCAGCGTTGCGACAGCAAATCAGCCCCAGCATTTT; cdr3_aa: CSVATANQPQHF
clone_size: .; j_call: TRBJ1-2; d_call: .; v_call: TRBV4-1; cdr3_nt: TGCGCCAGCAGCCAAGATTGGGGCGAGTATGGCTACACCTTC; cdr3_aa: CASSQDWGEYGYTF
clone_size: .; j_call: TRBJ2-7; d_call: TRBD2; v_call: TRBV28; cdr3_nt: TGTGCCAGCAGGCCACCGGGCTTAGCGGGAGAATCCGAGCAGTACTTC; cdr3_aa: CASRPPGLAGESEQYF
clone_size: many; j_call: TRBJ1-1; d_call: .; v_call: TRBV11-1; cdr3_nt: TGTGCCAGCAGCTTAGCGGCAGAGGACACTGAAGCTTTCTTT; cdr3_aa: CASSLAAEDTEAFF
clone_size: .; j_call: TRBJ2-1; d_call: .; v_call: TRBV28; cdr3_nt: TGTGCCAGCAGTTTAAACCGGGATGAGCAGTTCTTC; cdr3_aa: CASSLNRDEQFF
clone_size: once; j_call: TRBJ1-4; d_call: TRBD1; v_call: TRBV30; cdr3_nt: TGTGCCTGGGCGCTAGGACAGGGAGCAAAACTGTTTTTT; cdr3_aa: CAWALGQGAKLFF
clone_size: once; j_call: TRBJ2-2; d_call: TRBD2; v_call: TRBV5-6; cdr3_nt: TGTGCCAGCAGCTTGGCGGGGAGGGGAGCCGGGGAGCTGTTTTTT; cdr3_aa: CASSLAGRGAGELFF
clone_size: .; j_call: TRBJ2-7; d_call: .; v_call: TRBV27; cdr3_nt: TGTGCCAGCAGTTTACACGGAGCCTACGAGCAGTACTTC; cdr3_aa: CASSLHGAYEQYF
clone_size: .; j_call: TRBJ2-7; d_call: TRBD1; v_call: TRBV7-6; cdr3_nt: TGTGCCAGCAGCTCCTTCTACAGGGGCCCAGGGGACGAGCAGTACTTC; cdr3_aa: CASSSFYRGPGDEQYF
clone_size: .; j_call: TRBJ2-7; d_call: .; v_call: TRBV5-5; cdr3_nt: TGTGCCAGCAGCTTGGGGCAGGGAGGCAACGAGCAGTACTTC; cdr3_aa: CASSLGQGGNEQYF
clone_size: .; j_call: TRBJ1-6; d_call: .; v_call: TRBV27; cdr3_nt: TGTGCCAGCAGTTTAGGGGGGTTTTCACCCCTCCACTTT; cdr3_aa: CASSLGGFSPLHF
clone_size: few; j_call: TRBJ1-1; d_call: TRBD1; v_call: TRBV2; cdr3_nt: TGTGCCAGCAGTGCGGACAGGGTAAACACTGAAGCTTTCTTT; cdr3_aa: CASSADRVNTEAFF
clone_size: .; j_call: TRBJ1-1; d_call: .; v_call: TRBV10-3; cdr3_nt: TGTGCCATCAGTGAATCTGTGAACACTGAAGCTTTCTTT; cdr3_aa: CAISESVNTEAFF
clone_size: .; j_call: TRBJ2-3; d_call: TRBD2; v_call: TRBV7-9; cdr3_nt: TGTGCCAGCAGCTCCTTTCGACTAGCGGGAGTAGCAGATACGCAGTATTTT; cdr3_aa: CASSSFRLAGVADTQYF
clone_size: .; j_call: TRBJ1-2; d_call: .; v_call: TRBV27; cdr3_nt: TGTGCCAGCAGTTTAACCAGGACAGACTATGGCTACACCTTC; cdr3_aa: CASSLTRTDYGYTF
clone_size: .; j_call: TRBJ1-2; d_call: .; v_call: TRBV3-1/TRBV3-2; cdr3_nt: TGTGCCAGCAGCCCCCTGCGGGGTCCTCACACCTTC; cdr3_aa: CASSPLRGPHTF
clone_size: .; j_call: TRBJ2-7; d_call: .; v_call: TRBV5-1; cdr3_nt: TGCGCCAGCAGCCCGACAACTCCCTACGAGCAGTACTTC; cdr3_aa: CASSPTTPYEQYF
clone_size: .; j_call: TRBJ2-7; d_call: TRBD1; v_call: TRBV19; cdr3_nt: TGTGCCAGTAGTAGCCGGGACAGGGTCTACGAGCAGTACTTC; cdr3_aa: CASSSRDRVYEQYF
clone_size: .; j_call: TRBJ2-7; d_call: TRBD1; v_call: TRBV27; cdr3_nt: TGTGCCAGCAGTTTATCGGGGACAGGGTACTACGAGCAGTACTTC; cdr3_aa: CASSLSGTGYYEQYF
clone_size: .; j_call: TRBJ1-4; d_call: .; v_call: TRBV28; cdr3_nt: TGTGCCAGCAGTTTATCAGGGATCGAAAAACTGTTTTTT; cdr3_aa: CASSLSGIEKLFF
clone_size: .; j_call: TRBJ2-2; d_call: TRBD1; v_call: TRBV10-1; cdr3_nt: TGCGCCAGCAGTGTGACAGGGAAAGCCGGGGAGCTGTTTTTT; cdr3_aa: CASSVTGKAGELFF
clone_size: .; j_call: TRBJ1-2; d_call: .; v_call: TRBV28; cdr3_nt: TGTGCCAGCAGCACCGCCGGGGGGTATGATGGCTACACCTTC; cdr3_aa: CASSTAGGYDGYTF
clone_size: once; j_call: TRBJ1-2; d_call: .; v_call: TRBV27; cdr3_nt: TGTGCCAGCAGTTTTTCACAGGGTCTTAATGGCTACACCTTC; cdr3_aa: CASSFSQGLNGYTF
clone_size: .; j_call: TRBJ1-2; d_call: .; v_call: TRBV28; cdr3_nt: TGTGCCAGCAGGTTAGAGGGCTACACCTTC; cdr3_aa: CASRLEGYTF
clone_size: .; j_call: TRBJ1-5; d_call: TRBD1; v_call: TRBV28; cdr3_nt: TGTGCCAGCAGCACCGGGACAGCGGGCACTCAGCCCCAGCATTTT; cdr3_aa: CASSTGTAGTQPQHF
clone_size: .; j_call: TRBJ1-4; d_call: TRBD1; v_call: TRBV11-1; cdr3_nt: TGTGCCAGCAGCTTCGGGACAGGCTCTTGGGATGAAAAACTGTTTTTT; cdr3_aa: CASSFGTGSWDEKLFF
clone_size: .; j_call: TRBJ1-4; d_call: TRBD1; v_call: TRBV28; cdr3_nt: TGTGCCAGCAGCCAACCCGGCGACCGACAGGGACTTTTT; cdr3_aa: CASSQPGDRQGLF
clone_size: .; j_call: TRBJ1-4; d_call: .; v_call: TRBV19; cdr3_nt: TGTGCCAGTAGTAACAGAACTAATGAAAAACTGTTTTTT; cdr3_aa: CASSNRTNEKLFF
clone_size: .; j_call: TRBJ2-7; d_call: TRBD1; v_call: TRBV5-1; cdr3_nt: TGCGCCAGCAGCTGGACAGGGTCGTACGAGCAGTACTTC; cdr3_aa: CASSWTGSYEQYF
clone_size: few; j_call: TRBJ1-2; d_call: .; v_call: TRBV2; cdr3_nt: TGTGCCAGCAGTGAAGGGGGCGCTCATGGCTACACCTTC; cdr3_aa: CASSEGGAHGYTF
clone_size: .; j_call: TRBJ2-7; d_call: .; v_call: TRBV7-6; cdr3_nt: TGTGCCAGCAGCTTAGAGCCCCAGGCGACACCTTCCTACGAGCAGTACTTC; cdr3_aa: CASSLEPQATPSYEQYF
clone_size: .; j_call: TRBJ2-7; d_call: .; v_call: TRBV19; cdr3_nt: TGTGCCAGTAGTACCGAGGTCGACGAGCAGTACTTC; cdr3_aa: CASSTEVDEQYF
clone_size: .; j_call: TRBJ1-1; d_call: TRBD1; v_call: TRBV11-2; cdr3_nt: TGTGCCAGCAGCTTAGGTGTCGGGACAGGGGCCACTGAAGCTTTCTTT; cdr3_aa: CASSLGVGTGATEAFF
clone_size: .; j_call: TRBJ1-2; d_call: .; v_call: TRBV7-6; cdr3_nt: TGTGCCAGCAGCTTAGAGCCGCTTGCCGGGACTTCTAACTATGGCTACACCTTC; cdr3_aa: CASSLEPLAGTSNYGYTF
clone_size: .; j_call: TRBJ2-6; d_call: TRBD2; v_call: TRBV5-6; cdr3_nt: TGTGCCAGCAGCTTGTATGCGACTAGCGTCTCTGGGGCCAACGTCCTGACTTTC; cdr3_aa: CASSLYATSVSGANVLTF